This TCR beta chain was obtained from a study of OX40 agonist ivuxolimab in advanced cancers. The overall study: Patients in dose escalation had liver, melanoma, kidney or head and neck cancers. Study-wide points: The study observed clonal expansion of CD4+ and CD8+ blood T cells by week 6 at 0.1 to 3.0 mg/kg.

Comment on this clone: Antigen specificity is unknown.

TCRdb keeps only in-frame clones here, not all; method: immunoSEQ multiplex PCR. The table lists approximately 30,000 clones, roughly 80% of them singletons. Trimming removed 3 bases at V and 3 bases at J, with 25 bases between. CDR1 is SNHLY and CDR2 is FYNNEI in the germline V gene. This CDR3 spans 19 amino acids. The rearrangement links TRBV2 to TRBJ2-3, with D perhaps TRBD2 (6 bases). This sample comprised CD4+ or CD8+ T cells sorted from blood, obtained in a trial of the OX40 agonist ivuxolimab. This TCR came from an adult with an advanced solid tumor such as melanoma, head and neck, liver or kidney cancer. The CDR3 spells CASSDFVVGRGDQTDTQYF. The CDR3 nucleotides are TGTGCCAGCAGTGATTTCGTGGTTGGGCGGGGCGACCAAACAGATACGCAGTATTTT.